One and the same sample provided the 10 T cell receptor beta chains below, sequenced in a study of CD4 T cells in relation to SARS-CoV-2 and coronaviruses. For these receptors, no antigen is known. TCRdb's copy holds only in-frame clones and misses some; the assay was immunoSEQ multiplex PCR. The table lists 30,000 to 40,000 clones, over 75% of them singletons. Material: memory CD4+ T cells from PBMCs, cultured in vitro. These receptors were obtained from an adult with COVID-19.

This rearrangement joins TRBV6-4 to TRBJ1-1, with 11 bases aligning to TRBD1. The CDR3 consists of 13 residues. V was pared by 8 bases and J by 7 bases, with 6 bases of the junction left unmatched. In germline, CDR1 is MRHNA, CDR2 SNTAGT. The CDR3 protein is CASRGQGAGEAFF. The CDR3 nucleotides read TGTGCCAGCCGCGGACAGGGGGCGGGTGAAGCTTTCTTT.

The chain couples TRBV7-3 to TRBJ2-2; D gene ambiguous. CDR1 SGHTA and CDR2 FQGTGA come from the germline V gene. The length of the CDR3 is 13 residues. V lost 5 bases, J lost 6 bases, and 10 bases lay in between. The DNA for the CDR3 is TGTGCCAGCAGCACCCGTTCGGCCGGGGAGCTGTTTTTT. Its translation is CASSTRSAGELFF.

The CDR3 protein is CASRLSWNTEAFF. The CDR3 bases are TGTGCCAGCAGGCTCTCATGGAACACTGAAGCTTTCTTT. V is TRBV2 and J is TRBJ1-1; D not certain. CDR1 is SNHLY, CDR2 FYNNEI, per germline. There are 13 residues in the CDR3. V lost 6 bases and J lost 1, with 9 bases in between.

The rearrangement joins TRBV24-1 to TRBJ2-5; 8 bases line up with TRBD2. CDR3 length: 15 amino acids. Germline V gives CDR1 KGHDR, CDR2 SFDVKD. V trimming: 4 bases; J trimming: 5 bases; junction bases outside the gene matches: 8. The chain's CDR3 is CATSEGTRGVETQYF. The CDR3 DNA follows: TGTGCCACCAGTGAAGGGACTAGGGGTGTGGAGACCCAGTACTTC.

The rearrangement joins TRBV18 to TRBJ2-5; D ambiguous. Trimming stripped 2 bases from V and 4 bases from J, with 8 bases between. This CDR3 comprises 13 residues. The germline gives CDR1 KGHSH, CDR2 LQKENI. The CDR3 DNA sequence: TGTGCCAGCTCACCAGGCAGGTCAGAGACCCAGTACTTC. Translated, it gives CASSPGRSETQYF.

CDR3 DNA sequence: TGTGCCAGCAGCGGGAGCCCGCAGGGCTATGGCTACACCTTC. Translation gives CASSGSPQGYGYTF. This chain links TRBV6-5 with TRBJ1-2, with TRBD1 as a possible D gene (5 bases). Trimming stripped 6 bases from V and 4 bases from J, with 15 bases between. This CDR3 is built from 14 residues. From germline, CDR1 is MNHEY and CDR2 SVGAGI.

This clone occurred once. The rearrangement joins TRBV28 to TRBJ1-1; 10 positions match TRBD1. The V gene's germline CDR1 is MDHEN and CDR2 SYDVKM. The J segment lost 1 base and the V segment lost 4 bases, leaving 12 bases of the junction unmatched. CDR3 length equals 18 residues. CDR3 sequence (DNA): TGTGCCAGCAGTTCAATGGACAGGGGGATCTTTAGGAACACTGAAGCTTTCTTT. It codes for CASSSMDRGIFRNTEAFF.

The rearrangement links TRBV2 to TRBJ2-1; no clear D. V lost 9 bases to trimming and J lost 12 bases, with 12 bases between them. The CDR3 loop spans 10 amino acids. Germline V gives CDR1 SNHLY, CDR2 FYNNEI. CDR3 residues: CARIGLGQFF. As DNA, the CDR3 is TGTGCCAGGATTGGTCTTGGGCAGTTCTTC.

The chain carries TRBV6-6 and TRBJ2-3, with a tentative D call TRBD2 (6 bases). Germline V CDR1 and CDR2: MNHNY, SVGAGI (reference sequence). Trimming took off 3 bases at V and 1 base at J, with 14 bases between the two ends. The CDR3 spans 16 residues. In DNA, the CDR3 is TGTGCCAGCAGTTATCGCTATAGCGGAGGCACAGATACGCAGTATTTT. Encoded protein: CASSYRYSGGTDTQYF.

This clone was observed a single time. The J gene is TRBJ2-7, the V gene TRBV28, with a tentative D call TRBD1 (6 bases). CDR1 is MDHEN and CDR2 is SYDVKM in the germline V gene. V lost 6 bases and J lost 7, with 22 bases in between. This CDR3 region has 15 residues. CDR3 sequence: CASSLPGQGFGEQYF. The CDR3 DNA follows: TGTGCCAGCAGCCTTCCAGGGCAGGGGTTTGGGGAGCAGTACTTC.